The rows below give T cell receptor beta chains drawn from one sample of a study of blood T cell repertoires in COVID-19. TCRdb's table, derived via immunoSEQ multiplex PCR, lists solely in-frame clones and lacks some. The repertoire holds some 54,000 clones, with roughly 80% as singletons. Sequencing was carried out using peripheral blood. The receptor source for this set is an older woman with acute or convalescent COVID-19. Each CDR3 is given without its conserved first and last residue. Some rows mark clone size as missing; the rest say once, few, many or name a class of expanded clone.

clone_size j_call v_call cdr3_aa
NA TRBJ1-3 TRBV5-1 ASSLAGLGLGGTIY
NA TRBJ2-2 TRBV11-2 ASSYRQSTLLGNTGELF
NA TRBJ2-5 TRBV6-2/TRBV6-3 ASSSPAGSKETQY
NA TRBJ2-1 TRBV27 ASSPWAGGNEQF
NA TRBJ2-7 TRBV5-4 ASSSTSGSPYEQY
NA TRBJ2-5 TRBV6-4 ASSNDSPKETQY
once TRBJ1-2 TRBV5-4 ASSLGRDPRGYT
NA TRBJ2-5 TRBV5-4 ASSLLAGGLETQY
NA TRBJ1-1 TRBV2 ASRLRTGLNTEVF
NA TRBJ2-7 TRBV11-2 ASSLQGYEQY
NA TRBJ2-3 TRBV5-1 ASSLASRGGPDTQY
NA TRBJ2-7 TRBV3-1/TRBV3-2 ASSKGLAGTREQY
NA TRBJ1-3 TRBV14 ASSQHVGGRGSGNTIY
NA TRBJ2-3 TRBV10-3 AISESSRSTDTQY
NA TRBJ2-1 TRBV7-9 ASTLTGPNEQF
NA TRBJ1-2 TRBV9 ASSASGTNGYT
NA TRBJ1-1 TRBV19 ASSIDLTGGWTEAF
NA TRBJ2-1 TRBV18 ASSPLIAGSNNEQF
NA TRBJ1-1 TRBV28 ASSISTGRTEAF
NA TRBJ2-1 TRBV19 ASSLTSGTSSHEQF
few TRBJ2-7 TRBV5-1 ASSFRGQGAGEQY
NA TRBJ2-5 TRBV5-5 ASSTAGLAGEETQY
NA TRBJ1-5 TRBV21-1 ANKLRDRGREKHSNQPQH
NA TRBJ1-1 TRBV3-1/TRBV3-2 ASSSYRGNTEAF
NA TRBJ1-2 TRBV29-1 SVEGKHRVSGYT
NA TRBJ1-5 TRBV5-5 ASSWGTGGQPQH
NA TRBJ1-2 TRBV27 ASIHGTGTTFDYYGYT
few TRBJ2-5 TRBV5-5 ASSPGLIRMQETQY
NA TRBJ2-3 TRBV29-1 SVETEVRSSGGRSFVPRTDTQY
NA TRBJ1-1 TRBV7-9 VSRMDRMNTEAF
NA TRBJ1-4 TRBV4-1 ASSHLGGVGEKLF
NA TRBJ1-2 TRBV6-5 ASSYDRTNYGYT